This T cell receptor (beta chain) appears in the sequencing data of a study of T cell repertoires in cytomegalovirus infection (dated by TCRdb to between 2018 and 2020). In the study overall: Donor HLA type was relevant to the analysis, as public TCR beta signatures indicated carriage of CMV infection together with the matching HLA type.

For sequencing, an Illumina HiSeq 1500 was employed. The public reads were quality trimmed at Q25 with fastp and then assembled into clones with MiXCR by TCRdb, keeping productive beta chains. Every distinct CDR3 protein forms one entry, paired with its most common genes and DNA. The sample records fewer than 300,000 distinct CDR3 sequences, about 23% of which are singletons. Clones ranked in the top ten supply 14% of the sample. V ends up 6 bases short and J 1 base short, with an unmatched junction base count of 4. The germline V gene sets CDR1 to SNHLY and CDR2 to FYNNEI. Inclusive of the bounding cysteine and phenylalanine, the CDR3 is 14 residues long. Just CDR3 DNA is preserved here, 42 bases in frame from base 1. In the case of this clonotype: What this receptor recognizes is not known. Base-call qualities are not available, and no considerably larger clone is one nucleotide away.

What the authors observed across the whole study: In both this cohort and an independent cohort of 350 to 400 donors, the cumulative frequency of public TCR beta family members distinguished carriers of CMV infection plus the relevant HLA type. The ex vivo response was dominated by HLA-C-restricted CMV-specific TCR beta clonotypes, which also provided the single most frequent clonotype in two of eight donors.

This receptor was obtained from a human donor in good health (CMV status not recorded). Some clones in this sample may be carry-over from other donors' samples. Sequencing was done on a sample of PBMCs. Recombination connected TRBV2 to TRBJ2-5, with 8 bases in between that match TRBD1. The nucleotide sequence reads TGTGCCAGCAGATTAACAGGGGGCCAAGAGACCCAGTACTTC. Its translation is CASRLTGGQETQYF. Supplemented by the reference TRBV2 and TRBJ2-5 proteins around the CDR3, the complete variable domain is EPEVTQTPSHQVTQMGQEVILRCVPISNHLYFYWYRQILGQKVEFLVSFYNNEISEKSEIFDDQFSVERPDGSNFTLKIRSTKLEDSAMYFCASRLTGGQETQYFGPGTRLLVL.